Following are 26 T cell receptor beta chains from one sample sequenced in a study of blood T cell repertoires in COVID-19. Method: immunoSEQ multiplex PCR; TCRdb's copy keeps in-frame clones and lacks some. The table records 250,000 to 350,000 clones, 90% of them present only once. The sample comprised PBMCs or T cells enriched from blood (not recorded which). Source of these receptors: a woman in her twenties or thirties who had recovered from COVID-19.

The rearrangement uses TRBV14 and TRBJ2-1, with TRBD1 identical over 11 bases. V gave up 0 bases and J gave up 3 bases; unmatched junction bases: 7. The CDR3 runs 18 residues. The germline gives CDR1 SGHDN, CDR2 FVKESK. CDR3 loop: CASSQDWRTGGIYNEQFF. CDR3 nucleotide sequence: TGTGCCAGCAGCCAAGATTGGAGGACAGGGGGCATCTACAATGAGCAGTTCTTC.

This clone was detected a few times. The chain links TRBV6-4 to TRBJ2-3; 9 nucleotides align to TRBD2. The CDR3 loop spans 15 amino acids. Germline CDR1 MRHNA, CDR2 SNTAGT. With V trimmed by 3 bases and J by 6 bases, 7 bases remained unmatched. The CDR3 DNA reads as TGTGCCAGCAGTGAACAGGCGGGAGGGCAGGATACGCAGTATTTT. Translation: CASSEQAGGQDTQYF.

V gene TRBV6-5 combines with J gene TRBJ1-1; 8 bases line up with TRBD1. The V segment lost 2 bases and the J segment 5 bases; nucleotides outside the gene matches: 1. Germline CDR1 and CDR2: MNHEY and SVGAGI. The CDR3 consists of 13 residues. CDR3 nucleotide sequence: TGTGCCAGCAGTTACAACAGGGGGACTGAAGCTTTCTTT. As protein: CASSYNRGTEAFF.

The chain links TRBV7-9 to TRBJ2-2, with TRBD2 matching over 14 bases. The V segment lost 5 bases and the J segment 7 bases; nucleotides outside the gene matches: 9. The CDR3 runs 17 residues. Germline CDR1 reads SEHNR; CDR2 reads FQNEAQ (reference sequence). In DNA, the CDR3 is TGTGCCAGCAGCCCGGGGACTAGCGGGAGTAGTAACGGGGAGCTGTTTTTT. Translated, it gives CASSPGTSGSSNGELFF.

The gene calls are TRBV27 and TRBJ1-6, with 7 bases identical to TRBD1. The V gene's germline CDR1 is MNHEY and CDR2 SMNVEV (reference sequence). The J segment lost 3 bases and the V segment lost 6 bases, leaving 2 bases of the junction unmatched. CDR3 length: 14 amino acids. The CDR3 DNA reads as TGTGCCAGCAGCCGGGACAGCTATAATTCACCCCTCCACTTT. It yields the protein CASSRDSYNSPLHF.

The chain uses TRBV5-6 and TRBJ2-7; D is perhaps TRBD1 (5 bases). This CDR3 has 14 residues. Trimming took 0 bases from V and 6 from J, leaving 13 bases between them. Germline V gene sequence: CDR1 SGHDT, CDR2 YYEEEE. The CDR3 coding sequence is TGTGCCAGCAGCTTGGCGGGCAGGGTCGTCGAGCAGTACTTC. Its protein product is CASSLAGRVVEQYF.

The CDR3: CASTPQGGNTIYF. The CDR3 DNA reads as TGTGCCAGCACCCCACAGGGTGGGAACACCATATATTTT. The gene calls are TRBV6-5 and TRBJ1-3, with D possibly being TRBD1 (6 bases). The CDR3 is 13 amino acids. Germline V lookup: CDR1 MNHEY, CDR2 SVGAGI. Deletions cut 7 bases from V and 7 bases from J, with 14 bases between.

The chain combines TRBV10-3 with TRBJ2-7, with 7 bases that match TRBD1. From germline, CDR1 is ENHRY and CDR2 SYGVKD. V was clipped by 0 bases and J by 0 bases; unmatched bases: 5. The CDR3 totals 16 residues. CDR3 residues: CAISESGQTSSYEQYF. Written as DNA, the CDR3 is TGTGCCATCAGTGAGTCGGGACAGACCAGCTCCTACGAGCAGTACTTC.

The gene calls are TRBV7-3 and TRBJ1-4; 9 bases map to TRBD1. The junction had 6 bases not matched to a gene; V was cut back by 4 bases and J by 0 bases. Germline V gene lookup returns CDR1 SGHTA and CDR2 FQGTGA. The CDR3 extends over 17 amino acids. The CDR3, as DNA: TGTGCCAGCAGCTACCGGGACAGGGAACCAACTAATGAAAAACTGTTTTTT. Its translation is CASSYRDREPTNEKLFF.

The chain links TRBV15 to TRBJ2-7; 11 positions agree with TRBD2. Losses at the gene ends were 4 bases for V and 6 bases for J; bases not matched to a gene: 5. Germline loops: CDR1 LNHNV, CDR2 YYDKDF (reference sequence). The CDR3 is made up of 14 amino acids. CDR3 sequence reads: CATSTSGRFGEQYF. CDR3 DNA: TGTGCCACCAGCACTAGCGGGAGGTTTGGCGAGCAGTACTTC.

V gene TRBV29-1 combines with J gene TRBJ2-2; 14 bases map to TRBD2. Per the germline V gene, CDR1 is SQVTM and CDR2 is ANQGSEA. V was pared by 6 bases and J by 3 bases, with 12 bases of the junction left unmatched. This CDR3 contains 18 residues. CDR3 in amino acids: CSVGGTSGRTWDTGELFF. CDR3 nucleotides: TGCAGCGTCGGGGGGACTAGCGGGAGAACGTGGGACACCGGGGAGCTGTTTTTT.

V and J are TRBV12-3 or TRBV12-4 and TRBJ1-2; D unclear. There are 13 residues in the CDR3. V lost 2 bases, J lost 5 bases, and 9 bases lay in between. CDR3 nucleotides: TGTGCCAGCAGTTTACTCGGGAGTTATGGCTACACCTTC. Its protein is CASSLLGSYGYTF.

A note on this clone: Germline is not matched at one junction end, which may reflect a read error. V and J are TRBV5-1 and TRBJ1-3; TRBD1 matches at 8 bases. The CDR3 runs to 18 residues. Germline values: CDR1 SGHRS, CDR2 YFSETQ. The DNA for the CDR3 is TGCGCCAGCAGTTTGGACGAAAGGACAGGGAACCCTGGAAACACCATATATTTT. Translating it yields CASSLDERTGNPGNTIYF.

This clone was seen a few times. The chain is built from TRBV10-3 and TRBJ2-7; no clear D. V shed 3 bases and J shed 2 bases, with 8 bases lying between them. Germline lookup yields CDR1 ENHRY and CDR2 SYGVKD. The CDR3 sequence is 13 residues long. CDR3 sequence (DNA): TGTGCCATCAGTGACGAGGAAACCTACGAGCAGTACTTC. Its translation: CAISDEETYEQYF.

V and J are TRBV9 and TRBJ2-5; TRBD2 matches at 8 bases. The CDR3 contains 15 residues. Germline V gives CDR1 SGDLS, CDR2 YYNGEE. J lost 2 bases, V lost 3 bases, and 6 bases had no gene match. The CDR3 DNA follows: TGTGCCAGCAGCGAAAGCGGGAGTCGGCAAGAGACCCAGTACTTC. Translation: CASSESGSRQETQYF. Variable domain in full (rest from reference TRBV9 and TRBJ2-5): DSGVTQTPKHLITATGQRVTLRCSPRSGDLSVYWYQQSLDQGLQFLIQYYNGEERAKGNILERFSAQQFPDLHSELNLSSLELGDSALYFCASSESGSRQETQYFGPGTRLLVL.

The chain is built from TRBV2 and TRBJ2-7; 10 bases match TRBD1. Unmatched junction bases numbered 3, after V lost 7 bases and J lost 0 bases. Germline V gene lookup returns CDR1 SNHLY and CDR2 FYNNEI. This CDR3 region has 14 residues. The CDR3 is CASTGTGASYEQYF. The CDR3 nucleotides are TGTGCCAGCACCGGGACAGGGGCCTCCTACGAGCAGTACTTC.

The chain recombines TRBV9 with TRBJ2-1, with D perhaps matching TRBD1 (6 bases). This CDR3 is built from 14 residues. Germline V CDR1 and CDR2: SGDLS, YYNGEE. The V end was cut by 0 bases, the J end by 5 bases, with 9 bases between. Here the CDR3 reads CASSVGQGNNEQFF. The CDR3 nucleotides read TGTGCCAGCAGCGTAGGGCAGGGGAACAATGAGCAGTTCTTC. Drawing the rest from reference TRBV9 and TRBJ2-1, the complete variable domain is DSGVTQTPKHLITATGQRVTLRCSPRSGDLSVYWYQQSLDQGLQFLIQYYNGEERAKGNILERFSAQQFPDLHSELNLSSLELGDSALYFCASSVGQGNNEQFFGPGTRLTVL.

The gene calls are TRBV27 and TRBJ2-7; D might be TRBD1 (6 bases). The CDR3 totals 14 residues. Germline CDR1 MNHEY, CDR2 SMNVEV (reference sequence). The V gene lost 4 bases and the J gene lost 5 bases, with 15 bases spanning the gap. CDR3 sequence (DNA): TGTGCCAGCAGTTCCCACACAGGGAACCACGAGCAGTACTTC. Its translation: CASSSHTGNHEQYF.

This CDR3 reads CASSNNRENTGELFF. As DNA, the CDR3 is TGTGCCAGCAGTAACAACAGGGAGAACACCGGGGAGCTGTTTTTT. V and J are TRBV6-5 and TRBJ2-2; possible D gene TRBD1, 6 bases. The V gene lost 5 bases and the J gene lost 1 base, with 11 bases spanning the gap. The CDR3 sequence is 15 residues long. Germline lookup yields CDR1 MNHEY and CDR2 SVGAGI.

The CDR3 here is CATSDFRGEGGYTF. DNA for the CDR3: TGTGCCACCAGTGATTTTCGGGGGGAAGGTGGCTACACCTTC. The chain uses TRBV24-1 and TRBJ1-2, with D perhaps matching TRBD1 (5 bases). Germline V gene data show CDR1 as KGHDR and CDR2 as SFDVKD. The CDR3 has 14 residues. The V end was cut by 1 base, the J end by 7 bases, with 12 bases between.

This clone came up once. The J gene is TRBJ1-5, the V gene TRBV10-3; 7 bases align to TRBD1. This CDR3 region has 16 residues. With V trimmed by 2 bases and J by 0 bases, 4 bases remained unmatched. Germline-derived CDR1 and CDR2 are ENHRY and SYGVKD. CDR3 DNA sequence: TGTGCCATCAGTGAGGACAGGGTGTATAGCAATCAGCCCCAGCATTTT. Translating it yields CAISEDRVYSNQPQHF.

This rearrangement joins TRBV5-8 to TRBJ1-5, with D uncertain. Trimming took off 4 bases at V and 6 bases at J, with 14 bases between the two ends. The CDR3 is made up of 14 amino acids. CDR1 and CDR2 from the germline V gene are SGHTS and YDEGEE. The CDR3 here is CASSPRREVQPQHF. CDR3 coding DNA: TGTGCCAGCAGCCCCCGACGGGAGGTTCAGCCCCAGCATTTT.

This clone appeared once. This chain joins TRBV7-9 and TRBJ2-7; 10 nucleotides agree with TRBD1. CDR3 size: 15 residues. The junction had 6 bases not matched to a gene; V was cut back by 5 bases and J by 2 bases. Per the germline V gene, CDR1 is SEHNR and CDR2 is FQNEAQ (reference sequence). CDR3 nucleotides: TGTGCCAGCAGCATCCCGGGACAGGGGACCTACGAGCAGTACTTC. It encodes CASSIPGQGTYEQYF.

In nucleotides, the CDR3 is TGTGCCAGCGCCGGGACAGGGAATCAGCCCCAGCATTTT. This codes for CASAGTGNQPQHF. V usage is TRBV2 and J usage is TRBJ1-5; 9 nucleotides align to TRBD1. J was trimmed by 4 bases and V by 8 bases; bases with no gene match: 3. Per germline, CDR1 SNHLY and CDR2 FYNNEI. This CDR3 spans 13 amino acids.

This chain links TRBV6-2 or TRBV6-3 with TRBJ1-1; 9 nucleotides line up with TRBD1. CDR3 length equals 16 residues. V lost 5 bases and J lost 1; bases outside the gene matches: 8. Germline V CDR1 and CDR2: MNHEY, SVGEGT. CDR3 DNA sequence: TGTGCCAGCAGTCCCCTGGACAGGGGTACGAACACTGAAGCTTTCTTT. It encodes CASSPLDRGTNTEAFF.

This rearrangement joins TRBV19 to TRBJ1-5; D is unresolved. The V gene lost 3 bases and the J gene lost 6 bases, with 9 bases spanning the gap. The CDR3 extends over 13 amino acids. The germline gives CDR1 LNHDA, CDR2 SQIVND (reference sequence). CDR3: CASSIGSGQPQHF. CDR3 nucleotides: TGTGCCAGTAGTATTGGGAGCGGTCAGCCCCAGCATTTT.